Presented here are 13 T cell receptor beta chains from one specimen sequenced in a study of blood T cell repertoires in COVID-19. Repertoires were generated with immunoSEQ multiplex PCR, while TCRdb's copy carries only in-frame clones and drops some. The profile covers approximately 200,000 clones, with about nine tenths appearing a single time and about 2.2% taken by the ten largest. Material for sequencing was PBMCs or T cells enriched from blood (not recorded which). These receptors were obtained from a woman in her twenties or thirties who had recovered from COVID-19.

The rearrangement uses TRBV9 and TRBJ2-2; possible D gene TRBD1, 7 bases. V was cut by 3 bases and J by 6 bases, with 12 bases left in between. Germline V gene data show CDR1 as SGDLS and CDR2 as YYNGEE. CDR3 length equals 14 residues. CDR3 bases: TGTGCCAGCAGCGCCGACAGGGAGGCCGGGGAGCTGTTTTTT. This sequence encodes CASSADREAGELFF.

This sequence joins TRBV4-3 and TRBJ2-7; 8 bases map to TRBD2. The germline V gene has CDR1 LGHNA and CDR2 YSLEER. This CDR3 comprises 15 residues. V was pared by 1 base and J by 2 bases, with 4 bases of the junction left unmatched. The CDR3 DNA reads TGCGCCAGCAGCCAAGGGGCGCGGGAGGCCTACGAGCAGTACTTC. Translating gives CASSQGAREAYEQYF.

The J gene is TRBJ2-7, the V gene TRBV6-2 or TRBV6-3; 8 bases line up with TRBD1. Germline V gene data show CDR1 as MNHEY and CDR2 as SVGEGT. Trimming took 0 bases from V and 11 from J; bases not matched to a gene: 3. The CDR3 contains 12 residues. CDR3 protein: CASSYSDRGEYF. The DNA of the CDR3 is TGTGCCAGCAGTTACTCCGACAGGGGAGAGTACTTC.

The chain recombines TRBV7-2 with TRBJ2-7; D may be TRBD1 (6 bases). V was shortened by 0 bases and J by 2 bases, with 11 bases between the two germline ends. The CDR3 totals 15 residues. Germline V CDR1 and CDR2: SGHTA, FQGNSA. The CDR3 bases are TGTGCCAGCAGCTTAGCGCCACAGGGAGCCTACGAGCAGTACTTC. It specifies CASSLAPQGAYEQYF.

The CDR3: CATSDPPGGILTNTGELFF. The CDR3 nucleotides read TGTGCCACCAGTGATCCCCCAGGGGGCATCCTAACGAACACCGGGGAGCTGTTTTTT. The chain employs TRBV24-1 and TRBJ2-2; TRBD1 matches at 8 bases. This CDR3 has 19 amino acids. V was pared by 3 bases and J by 0 bases, with 11 bases of the junction left unmatched. Germline CDR1 reads KGHDR; CDR2 reads SFDVKD.

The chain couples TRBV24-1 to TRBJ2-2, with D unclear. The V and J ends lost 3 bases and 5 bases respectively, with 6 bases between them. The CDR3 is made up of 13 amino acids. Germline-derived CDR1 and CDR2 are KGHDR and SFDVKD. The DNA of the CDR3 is TGTGCCACCAGTGATCGTCTTACCGGGGAGCTGTTTTTT. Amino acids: CATSDRLTGELFF.

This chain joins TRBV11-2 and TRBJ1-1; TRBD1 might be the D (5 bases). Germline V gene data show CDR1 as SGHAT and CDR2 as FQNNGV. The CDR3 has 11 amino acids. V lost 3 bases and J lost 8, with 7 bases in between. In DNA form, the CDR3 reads TGTGCCAGCAGCTTGCCAGGGGAAGCTTTCTTT. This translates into CASSLPGEAFF.

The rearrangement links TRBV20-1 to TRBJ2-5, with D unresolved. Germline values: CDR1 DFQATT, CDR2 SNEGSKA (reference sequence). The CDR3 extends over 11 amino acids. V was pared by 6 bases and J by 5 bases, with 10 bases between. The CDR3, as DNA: TGCAGTGCGAGACTGCGGGAGACCCAGTACTTC. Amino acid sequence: CSARLRETQYF.

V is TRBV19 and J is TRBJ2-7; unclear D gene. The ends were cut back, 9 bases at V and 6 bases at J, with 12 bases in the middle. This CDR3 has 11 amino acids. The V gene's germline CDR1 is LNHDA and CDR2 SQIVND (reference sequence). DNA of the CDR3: TGTGCCAGCCGGTCGGGTGGCGAGCAGTACTTC. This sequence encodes CASRSGGEQYF.

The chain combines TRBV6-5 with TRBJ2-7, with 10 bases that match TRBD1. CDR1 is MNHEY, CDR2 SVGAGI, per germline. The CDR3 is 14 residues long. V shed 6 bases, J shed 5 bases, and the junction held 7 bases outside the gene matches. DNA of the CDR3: TGTGCCAGCAGACACGACAGGGGGCAGAACGAGCAGTACTTC. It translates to CASRHDRGQNEQYF.

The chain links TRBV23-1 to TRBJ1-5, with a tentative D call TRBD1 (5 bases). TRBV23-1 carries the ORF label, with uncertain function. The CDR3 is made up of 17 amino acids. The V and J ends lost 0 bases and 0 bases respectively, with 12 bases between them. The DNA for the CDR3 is TGCGCCAGCAGTCAATCACGACAGACCGATAGCAATCAGCCCCAGCATTTT. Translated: CASSQSRQTDSNQPQHF.

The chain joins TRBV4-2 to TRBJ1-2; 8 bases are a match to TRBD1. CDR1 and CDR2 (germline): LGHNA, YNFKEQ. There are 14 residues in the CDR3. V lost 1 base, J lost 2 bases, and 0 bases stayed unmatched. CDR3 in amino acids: CASSQGTGNYGYTF. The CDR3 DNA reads TGTGCCAGCAGCCAAGGGACAGGGAACTATGGCTACACCTTC.

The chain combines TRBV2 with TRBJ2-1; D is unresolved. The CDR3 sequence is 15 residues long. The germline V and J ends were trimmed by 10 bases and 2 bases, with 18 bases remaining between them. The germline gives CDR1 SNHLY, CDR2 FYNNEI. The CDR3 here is CAIPFPGITYNEQFF. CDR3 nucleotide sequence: TGTGCCATCCCGTTTCCAGGCATAACCTACAATGAGCAGTTCTTC.